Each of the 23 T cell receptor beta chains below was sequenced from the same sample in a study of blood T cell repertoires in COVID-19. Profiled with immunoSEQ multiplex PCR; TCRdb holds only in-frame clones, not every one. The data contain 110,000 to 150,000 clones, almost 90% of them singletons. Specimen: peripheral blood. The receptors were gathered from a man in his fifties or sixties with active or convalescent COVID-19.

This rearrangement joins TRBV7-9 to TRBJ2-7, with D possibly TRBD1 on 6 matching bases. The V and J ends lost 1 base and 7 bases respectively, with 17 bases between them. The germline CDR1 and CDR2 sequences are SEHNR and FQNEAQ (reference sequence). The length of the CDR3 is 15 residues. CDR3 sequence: CASSLGGQGLREQYF. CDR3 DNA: TGTGCCAGCAGCTTAGGGGGACAAGGCCTACGGGAGCAGTACTTC. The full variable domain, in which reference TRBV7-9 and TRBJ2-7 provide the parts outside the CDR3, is DTGVSQNPRHKITKRGQNVTFRCDPISEHNRLYWYRQTLGQGPEFLTYFQNEAQLEKSRLLSDRFSAERPKGSFSTLEIQRTEQGDSAMYLCASSLGGQGLREQYFGPGTRLTVT.

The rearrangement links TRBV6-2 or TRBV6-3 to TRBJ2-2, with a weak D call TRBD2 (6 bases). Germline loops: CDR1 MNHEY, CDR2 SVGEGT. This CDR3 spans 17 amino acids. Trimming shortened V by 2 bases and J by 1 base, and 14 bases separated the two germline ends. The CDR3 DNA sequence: TGTGCCAGCAGTTACCCCTGGGGCGGGGTGAACACCGGGGAGCTGTTTTTT. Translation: CASSYPWGGVNTGELFF.

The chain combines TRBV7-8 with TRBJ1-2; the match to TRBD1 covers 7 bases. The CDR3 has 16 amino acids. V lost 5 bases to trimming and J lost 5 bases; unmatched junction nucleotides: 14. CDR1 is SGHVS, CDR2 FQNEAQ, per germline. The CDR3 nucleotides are TGTGCCAGCAGCGCGACCGCAGGGGACAGACCTTATGGCTACACCTTC. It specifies CASSATAGDRPYGYTF.

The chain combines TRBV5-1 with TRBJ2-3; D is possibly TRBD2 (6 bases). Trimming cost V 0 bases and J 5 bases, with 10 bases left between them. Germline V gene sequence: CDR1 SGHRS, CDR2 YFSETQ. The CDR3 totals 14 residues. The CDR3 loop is CASSLEAGVDTQYF. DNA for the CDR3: TGCGCCAGCAGCTTGGAAGCGGGCGTAGATACGCAGTATTTT. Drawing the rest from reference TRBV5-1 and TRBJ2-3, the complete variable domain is KAGVTQTPRYLIKTRGQQVTLSCSPISGHRSVSWYQQTPGQGLQFLFEYFSETQRNKGNFPGRFSGRQFSNSRSEMNVSTLELGDSALYLCASSLEAGVDTQYFGPGTRLTVL.

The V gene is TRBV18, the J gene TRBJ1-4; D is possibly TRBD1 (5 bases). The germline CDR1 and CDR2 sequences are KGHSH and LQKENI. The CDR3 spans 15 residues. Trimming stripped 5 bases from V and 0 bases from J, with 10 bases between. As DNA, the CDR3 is TGTGCCAGCTCATGGGGCGTTGCAACTAATGAAAAACTGTTTTTT. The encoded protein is CASSWGVATNEKLFF.

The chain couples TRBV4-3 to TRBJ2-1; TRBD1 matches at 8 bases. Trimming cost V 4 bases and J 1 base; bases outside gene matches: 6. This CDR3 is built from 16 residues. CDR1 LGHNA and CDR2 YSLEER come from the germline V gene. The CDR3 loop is CASSRDQGASYNEQFF. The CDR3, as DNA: TGCGCCAGCAGCCGGGACCAGGGGGCTTCCTACAATGAGCAGTTCTTC.

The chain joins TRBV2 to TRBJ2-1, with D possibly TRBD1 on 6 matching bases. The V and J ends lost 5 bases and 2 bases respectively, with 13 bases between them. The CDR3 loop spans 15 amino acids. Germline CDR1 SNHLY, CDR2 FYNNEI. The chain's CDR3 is CASSPTRGTYNEQFF. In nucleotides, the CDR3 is TGTGCCAGCAGTCCTACCAGGGGTACCTACAATGAGCAGTTCTTC.

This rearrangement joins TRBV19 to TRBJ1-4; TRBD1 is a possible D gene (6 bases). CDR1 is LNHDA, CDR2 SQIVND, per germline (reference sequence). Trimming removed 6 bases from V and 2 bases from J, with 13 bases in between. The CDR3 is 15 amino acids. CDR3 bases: TGTGCCAGTAGAGGCCCAGGGGTTACTAATGAAAAACTGTTTTTT. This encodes CASRGPGVTNEKLFF.

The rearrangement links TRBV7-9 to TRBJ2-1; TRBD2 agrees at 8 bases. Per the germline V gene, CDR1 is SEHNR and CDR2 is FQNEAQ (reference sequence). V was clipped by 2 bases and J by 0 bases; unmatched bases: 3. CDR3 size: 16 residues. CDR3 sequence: CASSLLGLGSYNEQFF. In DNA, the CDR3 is TGTGCCAGCAGCTTACTGGGACTAGGCTCCTACAATGAGCAGTTCTTC.

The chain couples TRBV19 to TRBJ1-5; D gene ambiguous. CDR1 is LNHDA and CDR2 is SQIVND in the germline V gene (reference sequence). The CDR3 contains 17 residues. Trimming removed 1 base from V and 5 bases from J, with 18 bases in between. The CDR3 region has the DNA TGTGCCAGTAGTATAGGAGGATTTAGGCGGCCGGATCAGCCCCAGCATTTT. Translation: CASSIGGFRRPDQPQHF.

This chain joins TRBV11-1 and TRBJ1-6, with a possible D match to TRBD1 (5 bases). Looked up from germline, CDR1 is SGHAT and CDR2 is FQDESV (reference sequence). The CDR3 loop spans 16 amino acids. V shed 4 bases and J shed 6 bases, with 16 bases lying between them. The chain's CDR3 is CASSSQDAGGNSPLHF. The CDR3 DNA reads TGTGCCAGCAGCTCCCAGGACGCCGGGGGTAATTCACCCCTCCACTTT. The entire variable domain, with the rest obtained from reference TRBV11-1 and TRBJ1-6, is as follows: EAEVAQSPRYKITEKSQAVAFWCDPISGHATLYWYRQILGQGPELLVQFQDESVVDDSQLPKDRFSAERLKGVDSTLKIQPAELGDSAMYLCASSSQDAGGNSPLHFGNGTRLTVT.

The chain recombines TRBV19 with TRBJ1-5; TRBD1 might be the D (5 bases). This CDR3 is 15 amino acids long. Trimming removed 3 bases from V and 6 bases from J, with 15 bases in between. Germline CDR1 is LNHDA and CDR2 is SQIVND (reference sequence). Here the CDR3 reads CASSMVQGNGQPQHF. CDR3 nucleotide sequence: TGTGCCAGTAGTATGGTGCAGGGCAACGGTCAGCCCCAGCATTTT.

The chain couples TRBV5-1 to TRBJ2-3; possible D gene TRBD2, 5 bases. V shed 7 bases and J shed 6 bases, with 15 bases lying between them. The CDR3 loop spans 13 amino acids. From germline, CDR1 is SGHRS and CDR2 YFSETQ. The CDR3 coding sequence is TGCGCCAGCCGGACTTTGGTTGACGATACGCAGTATTTT. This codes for CASRTLVDDTQYF.

This CDR3 is CASSTSSGTTDTQYF. The CDR3 DNA reads as TGTGCCAGCAGTACCTCTAGCGGGACCACAGATACGCAGTATTTT. This rearrangement joins TRBV6-4 to TRBJ2-3, with 9 bases aligning to TRBD2. Trimming at V came to 5 bases and at J to 2 bases, leaving 5 bases not matched to a gene. The V gene's germline CDR1 is MRHNA and CDR2 SNTAGT. The CDR3 contains 15 residues.

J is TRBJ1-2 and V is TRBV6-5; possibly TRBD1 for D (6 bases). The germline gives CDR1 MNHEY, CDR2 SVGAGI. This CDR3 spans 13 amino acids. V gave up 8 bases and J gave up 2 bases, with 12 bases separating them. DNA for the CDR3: TGTGCCAGCGTCGGAACAGGGAACTATGGCTACACCTTC. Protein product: CASVGTGNYGYTF.

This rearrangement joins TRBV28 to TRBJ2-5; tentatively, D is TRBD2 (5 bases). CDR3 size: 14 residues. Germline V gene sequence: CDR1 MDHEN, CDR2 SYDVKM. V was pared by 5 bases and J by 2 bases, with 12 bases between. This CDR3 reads CASSPARGQETQYF. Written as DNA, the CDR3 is TGTGCCAGCAGTCCCGCCCGAGGGCAAGAGACCCAGTACTTC. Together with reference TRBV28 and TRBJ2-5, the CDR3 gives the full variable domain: DVKVTQSSRYLVKRTGEKVFLECVQDMDHENMFWYRQDPGLGLRLIYFSYDVKMKEKGDIPEGYSVSREKKERFSLILESASTNQTSMYLCASSPARGQETQYFGPGTRLLVL.

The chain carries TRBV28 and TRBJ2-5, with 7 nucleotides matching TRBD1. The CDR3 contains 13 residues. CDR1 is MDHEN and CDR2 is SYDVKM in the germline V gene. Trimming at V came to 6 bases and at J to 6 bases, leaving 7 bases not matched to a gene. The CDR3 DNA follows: TGTGCCAGCAGCTTTACAGGGGCTCAGACCCAGTACTTC. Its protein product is CASSFTGAQTQYF.

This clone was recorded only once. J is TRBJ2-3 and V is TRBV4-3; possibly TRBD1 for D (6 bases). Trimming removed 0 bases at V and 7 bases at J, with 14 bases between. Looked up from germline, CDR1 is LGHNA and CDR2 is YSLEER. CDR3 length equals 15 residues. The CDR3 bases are TGCGCCAGCAGCCAAGAACAGACCAGGGGCTATACGCAGTATTTT. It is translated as CASSQEQTRGYTQYF.

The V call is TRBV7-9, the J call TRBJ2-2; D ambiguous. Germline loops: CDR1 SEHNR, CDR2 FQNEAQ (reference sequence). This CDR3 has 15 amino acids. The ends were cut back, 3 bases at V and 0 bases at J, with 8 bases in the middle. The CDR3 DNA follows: TGTGCCAGCAGCTTGGGCGAGACGAACACCGGGGAGCTGTTTTTT. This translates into CASSLGETNTGELFF.

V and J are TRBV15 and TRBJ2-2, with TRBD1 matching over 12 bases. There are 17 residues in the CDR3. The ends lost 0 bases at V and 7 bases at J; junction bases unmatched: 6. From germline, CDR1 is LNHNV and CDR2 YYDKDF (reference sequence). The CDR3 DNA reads TGTGCCACCAGCAGAGATTTGGGACAGGGGGCTATCGGGGAGCTGTTTTTT. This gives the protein CATSRDLGQGAIGELFF.

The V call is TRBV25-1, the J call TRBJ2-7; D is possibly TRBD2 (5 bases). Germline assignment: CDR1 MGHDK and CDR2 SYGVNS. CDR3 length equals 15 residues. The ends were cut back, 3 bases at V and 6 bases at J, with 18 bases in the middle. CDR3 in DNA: TGTGCCAGCAGTGAGCCGGGTCTAGCCTTCAGCGAGCAGTACTTC. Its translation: CASSEPGLAFSEQYF.

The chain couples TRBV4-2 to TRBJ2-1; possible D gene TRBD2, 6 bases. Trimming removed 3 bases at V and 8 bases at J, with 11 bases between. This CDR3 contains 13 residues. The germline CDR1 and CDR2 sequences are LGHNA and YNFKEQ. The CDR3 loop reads CASSQERAHEQFF. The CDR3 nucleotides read TGTGCCAGCAGCCAGGAGCGGGCTCATGAGCAGTTCTTC.

Here the CDR3 reads CASSDSRRGEQFF. The CDR3 bases are TGTGCCAGCAGTGACTCGAGGAGAGGTGAGCAGTTCTTC. The rearrangement links TRBV6-4 to TRBJ2-1; the D is unclear. Germline CDR1 MRHNA, CDR2 SNTAGT. V was clipped by 0 bases and J by 9 bases, with 9 bases between them. The CDR3 sequence is 13 residues long.